This entry concerns a single T cell receptor beta chain. The antigen remains undetermined. Trimming shortened V by 4 bases and J by 7 bases, and 20 bases separated the two germline ends. The germline V gene has CDR1 DFQATT and CDR2 SNEGSKA (reference sequence). CDR3 length equals 15 residues. This specimen belongs to a study of T cells after yellow fever vaccination. General study points: The secondary response peaked faster, at day 5 versus 15, but was weaker. There was a possibility that FACS-sorted repertoires contained abundant clonotypes contaminating from the bulk population.

One entry per CDR3 protein, called by TCRdb with MiXCR from the 5' RACE reads. The sample holds under 300,000 distinct CDR3 sequences, 6.9% seen once. Material: CD4+ T cells sorted from PBMCs, obtained 15 days after the yellow fever booster vaccination. The clonotype originates from a man aged 25 to 40 who received the YFV17D yellow fever vaccine. The genes are TRBV20-1 and TRBJ2-1; TRBD2 might be the D (7 bases). The CDR3 reads CSAITGEGVRNEQFF. DNA for the CDR3: TGCAGTGCTATCACCGGGGAGGGGGTGCGGAATGAGCAGTTCTTC.